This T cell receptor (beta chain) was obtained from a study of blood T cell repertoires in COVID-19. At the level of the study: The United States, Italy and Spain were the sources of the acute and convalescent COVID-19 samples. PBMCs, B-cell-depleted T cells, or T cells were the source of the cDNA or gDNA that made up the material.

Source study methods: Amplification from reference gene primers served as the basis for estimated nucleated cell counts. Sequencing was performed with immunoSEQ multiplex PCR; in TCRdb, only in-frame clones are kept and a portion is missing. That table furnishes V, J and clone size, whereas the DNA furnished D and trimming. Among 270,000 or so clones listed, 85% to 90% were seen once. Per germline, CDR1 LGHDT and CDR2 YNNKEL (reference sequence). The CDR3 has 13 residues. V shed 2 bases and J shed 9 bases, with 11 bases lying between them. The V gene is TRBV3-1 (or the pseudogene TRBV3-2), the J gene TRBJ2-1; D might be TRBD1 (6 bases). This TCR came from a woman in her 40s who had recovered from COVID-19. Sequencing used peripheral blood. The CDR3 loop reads CASSQPPQGEQFF. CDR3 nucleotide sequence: TGTGCCAGCAGCCAACCCCCACAGGGTGAGCAGTTCTTC.